This is a list of T cell receptor beta chains from one sample in a study of PD-1 blockade in classical Hodgkin lymphoma. Sequencing was performed with immunoSEQ multiplex PCR; in TCRdb, only in-frame clones are kept and a portion is missing. The repertoire holds 1,400 to 1,500 clones, with 60% to 80% as singletons. The specimen was CD8+ T cells from blood, collected at baseline. These receptor sequences come from a human donor with classical Hodgkin lymphoma. The CDR3 runs from the conserved cysteine through the conserved F or W. The D gene is left open where the match is weak. Not all rows give a size; the values are once, few, many and, for expanded clones, a class.

j_call,d_call,v_call,clone_size,cdr3_nt,cdr3_aa
TRBJ1-2,NA,TRBV5-1,NA,TGCGCCAGCAGCTTGGTGTTCGGGGGAGGATACTATGGCTACACCTTC,CASSLVFGGGYYGYTF
TRBJ2-2,NA,TRBV9,NA,TGTGCCAGCAGCGTACAGGGCTGGGAGCTGTTTTTT,CASSVQGWELFF
TRBJ1-4,TRBD1,TRBV11-2,NA,TGTGCCAGCAGCGGTGGTAGGGGGCGAATTAATGAAAAACTGTTTTTT,CASSGGRGRINEKLFF
TRBJ2-1,TRBD1,TRBV10-2,NA,TGCGCCAGCAGTGAGAGGGACAGGGGTTCGGACAATGAGCAGTTCTTC,CASSERDRGSDNEQFF
TRBJ2-7,TRBD1,TRBV11-2,NA,TGTGCCAGCAGCCGGACAGGGTCGGGGGAGCAGTACTTC,CASSRTGSGEQYF
TRBJ2-1,TRBD2,TRBV7-3,NA,TGTGCCAGCAGCTTAATCGCACTAGCGGAGGTCGACAATGAGCAGTTCTTC,CASSLIALAEVDNEQFF
TRBJ2-2,NA,TRBV30,NA,TGTGCCTGGAGTGTACGGATGGGCAGCAACGCGAACACCGGGGAGCTGTTTTTT,CAWSVRMGSNANTGELFF
TRBJ1-1,NA,TRBV27,NA,TGTGCCAGCAGTTTACACCACGAGGGGCCCACTGAAGCTTTCTTT,CASSLHHEGPTEAFF
TRBJ1-6,TRBD1,TRBV5-4,NA,TGTGCCAGCAGCTTCTGGACAGGGGACTCACCCCTCCACTTT,CASSFWTGDSPLHF
TRBJ2-7,TRBD1,TRBV4-2,NA,TGTGCCAGCAGCCAAGATTACGGACAGGGCTCCTACGAGCAGTACTTC,CASSQDYGQGSYEQYF
TRBJ2-1,TRBD2,TRBV20-1,NA,TGCAGCGGGAGGGATGTCCATGAGCAGTTCTTC,CSGRDVHEQFF
TRBJ2-1,TRBD1,TRBV7-6,NA,TGTGCCAGCAGCCCCCGGACAGGGGGTCACTATGAGCAGTTCTTC,CASSPRTGGHYEQFF
TRBJ2-7,NA,TRBV27,NA,TGTGCCAGCAGTCCTAGGGGACCGGGCTACGAGCAGTACTTC,CASSPRGPGYEQYF
TRBJ2-2,NA,TRBV5-1,few,TGCGCCAGCAGCTTGGGACAGCTGAACACCGGGGAGCTGTTTTTT,CASSLGQLNTGELFF
TRBJ2-7,TRBD2,TRBV5-1,NA,TGCGCCAGCAGCTTGGGGCGGACTAGCGGGCATTACGAGCAGTACTTC,CASSLGRTSGHYEQYF
TRBJ2-2,NA,TRBV6-5,NA,TGTGCCAGCAGTTACGAGACAGGAGTCACCGGGGAGCTGTTTTTT,CASSYETGVTGELFF
TRBJ1-5,NA,TRBV19,NA,TGTGCCAGTAGTATCCGACCCGGTATGTATAGCAATCAGCCCCAGCATTTT,CASSIRPGMYSNQPQHF
TRBJ2-1,NA,TRBV27,NA,TGTGCCAGCAGTTTATTTAAAGGCTATGAGCAGTTCTTC,CASSLFKGYEQFF
TRBJ2-5,TRBD2,TRBV27,NA,TGTGCCAGCAGTTTCTCTGCGGCGGGAGGGCTTGGTGAGACCCAGTACTTC,CASSFSAAGGLGETQYF
TRBJ2-7,NA,TRBV18,NA,TGTGCCAGCTCACCACGGGACTTCTACGAGCAGTACTTC,CASSPRDFYEQYF
TRBJ2-3,TRBD2,TRBV7-6,NA,TGTGCCAGCAGCTTAAGGAGCGGGGGGGCAAAAGATACGCAGTATTTT,CASSLRSGGAKDTQYF
TRBJ1-4,NA,TRBV27,NA,TGTGCCAGCAGTGGGCAGATTAATGAAAAACTGTTTTTT,CASSGQINEKLFF
TRBJ2-7,NA,TRBV30,few,TGTGCCTGGAGTTTAGGGTACGAGCAGTACTTC,CAWSLGYEQYF
TRBJ2-7,NA,TRBV7-9,NA,TGTGCCAGCAGCCCCCCCCGGGCAGAATCCTACGAGCAGTACTTC,CASSPPRAESYEQYF
TRBJ1-1,NA,TRBV9,NA,TGTGCCAGCACGGGGGGCAGGGAGGGGACCACTGAAGCTTTCTTT,CASTGGREGTTEAFF
TRBJ1-3,NA,TRBV6-1,NA,TGTGCCAGCAGTGACGGGACGGCTGGAAACACCATATATTTT,CASSDGTAGNTIYF
TRBJ1-5,NA,TRBV19,few,TGTGCCAGTATGAAGGGTGCGGGGGAGCGGCAGCCCCAGCATTTT,CASMKGAGERQPQHF
TRBJ1-2,TRBD1,TRBV12-5,NA,TGTGCTAGTGGACCGATAGGGACAGGGGGAAACTATGGCTACACCTTC,CASGPIGTGGNYGYTF
TRBJ2-1,NA,TRBV7-8,NA,TGTGCCAGCAGTTCCGTGGTAGCCGGCCATGGCCAGTTCTTC,CASSSVVAGHGQFF
TRBJ2-5,TRBD2,TRBV7-2,few,TGTGCCAGCAGCTTATCGGCTAGCGGGAGCCTAGAGACCCAGTACTTC,CASSLSASGSLETQYF
TRBJ1-2,NA,TRBV4-1,NA,TGCGCCAGCAGCCAGCTACAGGGAACGCTTAACTATGGCTACACCTTC,CASSQLQGTLNYGYTF
TRBJ2-7,NA,TRBV27,NA,TGTGCCAGCAGTTTGGGCCAGGGTATGTACGAGCAGTACTTC,CASSLGQGMYEQYF
TRBJ1-5,NA,TRBV7-9,NA,TGTGCCAGCAGCTCCGAAGGGGAGAGGGGAAAGCCCCAGCATTTT,CASSSEGERGKPQHF
TRBJ2-7,TRBD1,TRBV5-1,NA,TGCGCCAGCAGCTCCGGGACAGGCTCCTACGAGCAGTACTTC,CASSSGTGSYEQYF
TRBJ2-1,TRBD2,TRBV5-1,NA,TGCGCCAGCAGCTTGGTAGGACTAGCGGTAAATGAGCAGTTCTTC,CASSLVGLAVNEQFF
TRBJ1-5,NA,TRBV19,NA,TGTGCCAGTAGTAAGGACAATCAGCCCCAGCATTTT,CASSKDNQPQHF
TRBJ2-7,NA,TRBV13,NA,TGTGCCAGCAGCTCAGGCCGGCCTTCCTCCGGGACCGGGTCCTACGAGCAGTACTTC,CASSSGRPSSGTGSYEQYF
TRBJ2-7,TRBD2,TRBV5-5,NA,TGTGCCAGCAGCTGGACTAGCGGCCCACGGGACGAGCAGTACTTC,CASSWTSGPRDEQYF
TRBJ1-5,NA,TRBV21-1,once,TGTGCCAGCAGCCTTTGGCTACATTGGCATCATCAGCCCCAGCATTTT,CASSLWLHWHHQPQHF
TRBJ2-7,NA,TRBV5-4,NA,TGTGCCAGCAGCCCCCCCCGGGCAGAATCCTACGAGCAGTACTTC,CASSPPRAESYEQYF
TRBJ2-7,NA,TRBV4-1,NA,TGCGCCAGCAGCCAAGTAGCAGGGGGGGGATACGAGCAGTACTTC,CASSQVAGGGYEQYF
TRBJ2-1,TRBD2,TRBV6-9,NA,TGTGCCAGCACCGAACGGGGACTAACCTACAATGAGCAGTTCTTC,CASTERGLTYNEQFF
TRBJ1-4,TRBD1,TRBV30,NA,TGTGCCTGGAGTGTAGGGGACAGCCTTAATGAAAAACTGTTTTTT,CAWSVGDSLNEKLFF
TRBJ1-2,NA,TRBV11-2,NA,TGTGCCAGCAGCTTAGAGGGGCCCTATGGCTACACCTTC,CASSLEGPYGYTF
TRBJ1-2,NA,TRBV5-6,once,TGTGCCAGCAGCTTGCCAGGAAGAAACTATGGCTACACCTTC,CASSLPGRNYGYTF
TRBJ2-3,TRBD1,TRBV6-5,NA,TGTGCCAGCAGTTGGGGGACAGATCTAAATACGCAGTATTTT,CASSWGTDLNTQYF